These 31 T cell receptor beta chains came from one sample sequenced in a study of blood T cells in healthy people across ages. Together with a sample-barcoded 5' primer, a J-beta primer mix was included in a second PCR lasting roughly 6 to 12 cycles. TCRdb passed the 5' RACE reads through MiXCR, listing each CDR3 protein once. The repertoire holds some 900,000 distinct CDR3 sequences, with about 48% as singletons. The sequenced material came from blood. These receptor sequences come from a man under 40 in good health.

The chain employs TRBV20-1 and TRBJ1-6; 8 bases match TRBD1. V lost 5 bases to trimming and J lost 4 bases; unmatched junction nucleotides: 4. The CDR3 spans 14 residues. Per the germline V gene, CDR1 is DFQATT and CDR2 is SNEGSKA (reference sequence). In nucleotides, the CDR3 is TGCAGTGCTCCGGACAGGGCGTATAATTCACCCCTCCACTTT. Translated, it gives CSAPDRAYNSPLHF.

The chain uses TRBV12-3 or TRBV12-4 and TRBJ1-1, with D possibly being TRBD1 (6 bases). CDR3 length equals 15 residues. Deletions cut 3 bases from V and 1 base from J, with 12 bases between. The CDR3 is CASSFRWDTNTEAFF. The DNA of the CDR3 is TGTGCCAGCAGTTTTCGGTGGGACACGAACACTGAAGCTTTCTTT.

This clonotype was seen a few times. In nucleotides, the CDR3 is TGCAGTGCCACCTCCGTACTAGCGGGGTCCTACAATGAGCAGTTCTTC. Its protein product is CSATSVLAGSYNEQFF. The chain links TRBV20-1 to TRBJ2-1, with 10 bases aligning to TRBD2. The germline CDR1 and CDR2 sequences are DFQATT and SNEGSKA (reference sequence). V trimming: 6 bases; J trimming: 1 base; junction bases outside the gene matches: 9. This CDR3 has 16 residues.

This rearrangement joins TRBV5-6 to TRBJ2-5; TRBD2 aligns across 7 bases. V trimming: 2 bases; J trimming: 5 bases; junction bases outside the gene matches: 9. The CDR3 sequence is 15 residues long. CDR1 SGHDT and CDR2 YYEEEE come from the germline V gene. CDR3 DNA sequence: TGTGCCAGCAGCTTTGATAGGACTAGTGGGGAGACCCAGTACTTC. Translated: CASSFDRTSGETQYF.

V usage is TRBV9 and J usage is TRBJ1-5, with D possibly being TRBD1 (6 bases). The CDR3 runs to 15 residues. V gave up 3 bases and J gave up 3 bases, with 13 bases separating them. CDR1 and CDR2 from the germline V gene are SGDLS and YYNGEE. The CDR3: CASSASTGLNQPQHF. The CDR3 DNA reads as TGTGCCAGCAGCGCCTCAACAGGGCTCAATCAGCCCCAGCATTTT.

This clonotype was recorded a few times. CDR3 protein: CASSQELGRVGMTQYF. CDR3 in DNA: TGTGCCAGCAGCCAAGAATTGGGTCGAGTGGGAATGACCCAGTACTTC. The chain links TRBV14 to TRBJ2-5; D remains ambiguous. Trimming shortened V by 0 bases and J by 7 bases, and 18 bases separated the two germline ends. Germline V gene lookup returns CDR1 SGHDN and CDR2 FVKESK. The length of the CDR3 is 16 residues.

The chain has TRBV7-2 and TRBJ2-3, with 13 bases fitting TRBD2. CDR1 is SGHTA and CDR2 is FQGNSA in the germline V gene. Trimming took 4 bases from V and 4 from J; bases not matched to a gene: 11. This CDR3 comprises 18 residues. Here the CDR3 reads CASSSRTSGGRDSDTQYF. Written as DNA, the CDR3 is TGTGCCAGCAGCTCACGGACTAGCGGGGGCCGGGATTCAGATACGCAGTATTTT.

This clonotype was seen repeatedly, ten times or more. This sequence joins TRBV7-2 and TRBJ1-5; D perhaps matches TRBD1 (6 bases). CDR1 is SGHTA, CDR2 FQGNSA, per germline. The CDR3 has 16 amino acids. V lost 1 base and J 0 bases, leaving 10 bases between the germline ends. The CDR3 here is CASSLVGTNSNQPQHF. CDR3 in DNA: TGTGCCAGCAGCTTAGTAGGGACAAATAGCAATCAGCCCCAGCATTTT.

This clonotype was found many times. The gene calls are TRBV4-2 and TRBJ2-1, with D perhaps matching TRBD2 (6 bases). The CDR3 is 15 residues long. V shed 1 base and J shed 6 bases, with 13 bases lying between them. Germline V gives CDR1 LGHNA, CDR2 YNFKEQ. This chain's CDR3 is CASSQALAEGNEQFF. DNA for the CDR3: TGTGCCAGCAGCCAAGCCTTAGCGGAGGGCAATGAGCAGTTCTTC.

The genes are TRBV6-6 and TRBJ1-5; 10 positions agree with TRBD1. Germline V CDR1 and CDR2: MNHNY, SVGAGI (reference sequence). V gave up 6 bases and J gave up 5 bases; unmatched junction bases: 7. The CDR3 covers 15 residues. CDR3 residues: CASRGTGVTDQPQHF. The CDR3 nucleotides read TGTGCCAGCAGGGGGACAGGGGTCACGGATCAGCCCCAGCATTTT.

The CDR3 DNA reads TGTGCCAGCAGTGAATGGGGACAGGGGTTTCGGAACATTCAGTACTTC. This translates into CASSEWGQGFRNIQYF. The chain carries TRBV6-1 and TRBJ2-5; 10 bases are a match to TRBD1. TRBJ2-4 matches the DNA end more closely, so the J call is doubtful. The V gene's germline CDR1 is MNHNS and CDR2 SASEGT. CDR3 length equals 16 residues.

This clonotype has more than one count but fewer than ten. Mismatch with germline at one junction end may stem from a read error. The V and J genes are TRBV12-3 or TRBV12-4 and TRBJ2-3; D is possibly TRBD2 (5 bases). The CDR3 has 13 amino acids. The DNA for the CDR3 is TGTGCCAGCAGTGTAGCGCGGGCAGATACGCAGTATTTT. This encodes CASSVARADTQYF.

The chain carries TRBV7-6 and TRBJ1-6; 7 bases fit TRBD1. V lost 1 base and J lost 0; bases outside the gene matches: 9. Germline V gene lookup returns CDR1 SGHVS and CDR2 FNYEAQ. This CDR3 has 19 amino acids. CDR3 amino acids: CASSLVRTGFISYNSPLHF. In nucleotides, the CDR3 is TGTGCCAGCAGCTTAGTCCGGACAGGCTTTATCTCCTATAATTCACCCCTCCACTTT.

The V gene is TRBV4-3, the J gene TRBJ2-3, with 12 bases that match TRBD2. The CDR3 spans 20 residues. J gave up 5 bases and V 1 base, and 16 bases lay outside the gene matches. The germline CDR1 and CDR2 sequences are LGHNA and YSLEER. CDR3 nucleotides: TGCGCCAGCAGCCAAGCTCGGCTAGCGGGGGGGCCGCATATAGAAGATACGCAGTATTTT. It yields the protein CASSQARLAGGPHIEDTQYF.

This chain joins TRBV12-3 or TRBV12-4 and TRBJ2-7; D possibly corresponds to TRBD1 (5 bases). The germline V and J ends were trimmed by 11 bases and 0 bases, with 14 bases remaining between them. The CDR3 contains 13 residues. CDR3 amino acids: CARTDTLSYEQYF. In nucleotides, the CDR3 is TGTGCCCGAACGGACACCCTCTCCTACGAGCAGTACTTC.

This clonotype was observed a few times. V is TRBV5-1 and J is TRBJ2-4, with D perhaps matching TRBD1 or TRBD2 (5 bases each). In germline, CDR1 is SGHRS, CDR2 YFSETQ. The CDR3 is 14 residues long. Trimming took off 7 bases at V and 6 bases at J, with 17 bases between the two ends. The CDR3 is CASGTEGPPNIQYF. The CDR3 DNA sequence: TGCGCCAGCGGGACGGAAGGACCCCCAAACATTCAGTACTTC. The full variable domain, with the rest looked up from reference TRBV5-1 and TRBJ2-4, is KAGVTQTPRYLIKTRGQQVTLSCSPISGHRSVSWYQQTPGQGLQFLFEYFSETQRNKGNFPGRFSGRQFSNSRSEMNVSTLELGDSALYLCASGTEGPPNIQYFGAGTRLSVL.

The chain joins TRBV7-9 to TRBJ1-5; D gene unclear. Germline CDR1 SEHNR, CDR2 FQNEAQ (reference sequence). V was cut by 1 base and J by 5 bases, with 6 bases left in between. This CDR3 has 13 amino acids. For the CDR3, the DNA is TGTGCCAGCAGCTTAGGGGCGTATCAGCCCCAGCATTTT. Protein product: CASSLGAYQPQHF.

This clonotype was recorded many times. The CDR3 coding sequence is TGCAGTGCTAGTTCGAACTACAATGAGCAGTTCTTC. Translation gives CSASSNYNEQFF. The chain couples TRBV20-1 to TRBJ2-1; unclear D gene. The V end lost 3 bases, the J end lost 3 bases, and 6 bases lay between the germline ends. Germline V gene data show CDR1 as DFQATT and CDR2 as SNEGSKA (reference sequence). The CDR3 contains 12 residues.

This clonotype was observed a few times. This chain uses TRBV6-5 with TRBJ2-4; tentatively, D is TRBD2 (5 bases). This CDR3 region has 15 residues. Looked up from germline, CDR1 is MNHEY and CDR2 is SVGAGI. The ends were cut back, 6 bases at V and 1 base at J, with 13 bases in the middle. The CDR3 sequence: CASRGSGNAKNIQYF. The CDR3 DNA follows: TGTGCCAGCAGGGGATCCGGGAACGCCAAAAACATTCAGTACTTC.

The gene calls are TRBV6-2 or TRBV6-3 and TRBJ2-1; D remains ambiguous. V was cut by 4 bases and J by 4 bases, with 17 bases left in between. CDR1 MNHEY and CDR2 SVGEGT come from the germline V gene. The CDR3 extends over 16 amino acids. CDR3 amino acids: CASSSPETPQYNEQFF. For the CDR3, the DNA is TGTGCCAGCAGTTCCCCCGAGACTCCACAATACAATGAGCAGTTCTTC.

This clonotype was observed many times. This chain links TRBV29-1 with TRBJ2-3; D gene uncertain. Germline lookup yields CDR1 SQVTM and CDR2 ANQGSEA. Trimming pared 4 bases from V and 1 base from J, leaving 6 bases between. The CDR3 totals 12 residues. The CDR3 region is CSVATRTDTQYF. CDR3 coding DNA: TGCAGCGTTGCTACCCGCACAGATACGCAGTATTTT.

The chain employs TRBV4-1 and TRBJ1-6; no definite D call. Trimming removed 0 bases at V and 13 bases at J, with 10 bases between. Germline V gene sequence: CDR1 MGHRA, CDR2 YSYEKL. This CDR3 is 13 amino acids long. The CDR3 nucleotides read TGCGCCAGCAGCCAAGATTTAGGGTCCCCCCTCCACTTT. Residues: CASSQDLGSPLHF.

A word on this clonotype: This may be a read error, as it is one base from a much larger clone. CDR3 residues: CASTHRTGGYNEQYF. CDR3 coding DNA: TGTGCCAGCACCCACCGGACAGGGGGCTACAATGAGCAGTACTTC. This rearrangement joins TRBV6-2 or TRBV6-3 to TRBJ2-5; 11 nucleotides align to TRBD1. Germline-derived CDR1 and CDR2 are MNHEY and SVGEGT. This CDR3 is built from 15 residues. Unmatched junction bases numbered 15, after V lost 7 bases and J lost 11 bases.

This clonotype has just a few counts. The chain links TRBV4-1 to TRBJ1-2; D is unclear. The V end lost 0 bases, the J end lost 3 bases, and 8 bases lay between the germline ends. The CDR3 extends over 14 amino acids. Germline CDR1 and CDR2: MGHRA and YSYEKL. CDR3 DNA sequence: TGCGCCAGCAGCCAAGAGCCAGTGGACTATGGCTACACCTTC. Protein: CASSQEPVDYGYTF.

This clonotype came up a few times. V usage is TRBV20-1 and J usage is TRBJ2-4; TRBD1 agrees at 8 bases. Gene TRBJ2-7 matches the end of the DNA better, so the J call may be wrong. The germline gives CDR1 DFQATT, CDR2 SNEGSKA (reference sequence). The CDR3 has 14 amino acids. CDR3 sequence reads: CSASFAQGAHEQYF. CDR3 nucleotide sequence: TGCAGTGCTAGTTTCGCGCAGGGGGCCCACGAGCAGTACTTC.

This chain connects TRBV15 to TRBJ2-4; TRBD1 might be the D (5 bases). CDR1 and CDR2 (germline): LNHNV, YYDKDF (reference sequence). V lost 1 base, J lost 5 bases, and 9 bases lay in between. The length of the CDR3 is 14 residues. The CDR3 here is CATSRGSTENIQYF. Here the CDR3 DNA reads TGTGCCACCAGCAGAGGTTCGACAGAAAACATTCAGTACTTC.

CDR3 sequence reads: CASSSYMGARSDSPLHF. The CDR3 DNA reads as TGTGCCAGCAGCTCCTACATGGGGGCCCGTAGTGATTCACCCCTCCACTTT. The chain employs TRBV7-2 and TRBJ1-6; a weak D match, TRBD1 (6 bases). This CDR3 has 17 residues. Trimming pared 4 bases from V and 8 bases from J, leaving 21 bases between. Germline V gene lookup returns CDR1 SGHTA and CDR2 FQGNSA.

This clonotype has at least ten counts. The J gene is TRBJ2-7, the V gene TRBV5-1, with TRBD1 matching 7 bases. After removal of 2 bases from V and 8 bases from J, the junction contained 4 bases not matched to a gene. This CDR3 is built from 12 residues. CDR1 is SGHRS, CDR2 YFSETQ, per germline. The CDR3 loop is CASSFGQAKQYF. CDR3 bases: TGCGCCAGCAGCTTTGGACAGGCGAAGCAGTACTTC.

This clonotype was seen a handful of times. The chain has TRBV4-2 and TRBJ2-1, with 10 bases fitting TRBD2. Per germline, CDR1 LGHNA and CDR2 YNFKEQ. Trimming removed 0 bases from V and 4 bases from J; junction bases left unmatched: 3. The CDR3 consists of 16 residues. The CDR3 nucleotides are TGTGCCAGCAGCCAAGAGTTTAGCGGGGGGTACAATGAGCAGTTCTTC. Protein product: CASSQEFSGGYNEQFF.

DNA of the CDR3: TGTGCCAGCAGTTACTCACTAGCGGGGACCCTTTATGAGCAGTACTTC. This encodes CASSYSLAGTLYEQYF. This rearrangement joins TRBV6-5 to TRBJ2-7; 10 bases fit TRBD2. The CDR3 is made up of 16 amino acids. Germline V gene sequence: CDR1 MNHEY, CDR2 SVGAGI. V was clipped by 0 bases and J by 7 bases; unmatched bases: 9.

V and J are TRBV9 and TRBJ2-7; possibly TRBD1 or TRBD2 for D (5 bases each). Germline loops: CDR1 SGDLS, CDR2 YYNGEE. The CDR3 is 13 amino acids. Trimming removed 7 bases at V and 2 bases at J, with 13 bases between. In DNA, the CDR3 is TGTGCCAGCGGGGGAGAGGGCACCTACGAGCAGTACTTC. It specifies CASGGEGTYEQYF.